The 21 T cell receptor beta chains below come from one sample, sequenced in a study of T cells after yellow fever vaccination. TCRdb re-called the 5' RACE reads with MiXCR, one entry per CDR3 protein. The sample includes about 550,000 distinct CDR3 sequences, 15% to 20% of them seen just once. The sequences come from PBMCs, collected 15 days after the yellow fever booster vaccination. These receptors were obtained from a man aged 30 to 39 who received the YFV17D yellow fever vaccine.

The table lists this clonotype with many counts. The gene calls are TRBV4-3 and TRBJ2-7, with TRBD1 matching over 10 bases. This CDR3 comprises 15 residues. Trimming cost V 5 bases and J 2 bases; bases outside gene matches: 6. Germline V gene lookup returns CDR1 LGHNA and CDR2 YSLEER. The CDR3 protein is CASSTGTGETYEQYF. Written as DNA, the CDR3 is TGCGCCAGCAGCACAGGGACAGGGGAGACCTACGAGCAGTACTTC.

This rearrangement joins TRBV5-5 to TRBJ1-2; unclear D gene. Germline CDR1 is SGHKS and CDR2 is YYEKEE (reference sequence). The length of the CDR3 is 14 residues. Trimming pared 4 bases from V and 1 base from J, leaving 11 bases between. For the CDR3, the DNA is TGTGCCAGCAGCAAGGACGGATTTAACTATGGCTACACCTTC. Protein product: CASSKDGFNYGYTF. Full variable domain (rest looked up from reference TRBV5-5 and TRBJ1-2): DAGVTQSPTHLIKTRGQQVTLRCSPISGHKSVSWYQQVLGQGPQFIFQYYEKEERGRGNFPDRFSARQFPNYSSELNVNALLLGDSALYLCASSKDGFNYGYTFGSGTRLTVV.

The table lists this clonotype with a few counts. The chain uses TRBV7-2 and TRBJ1-1; D is undetermined. V shed 6 bases and J shed 3 bases, with 8 bases lying between them. The CDR3 is 12 residues long. CDR1 and CDR2 from the germline V gene are SGHTA and FQGNSA. CDR3 bases: TGTGCCAGCAGTCTTATTGACACTGAAGCTTTCTTT. Translation: CASSLIDTEAFF.

The chain recombines TRBV2 with TRBJ2-7; no firm D call. Between the trimmed V and J ends, which lost 2 bases and 5 bases, there was a span of 16 bases. Germline loops: CDR1 SNHLY, CDR2 FYNNEI. The CDR3 totals 15 residues. The CDR3 loop is CASSERVSVFHEQYF. The CDR3 nucleotides read TGTGCCAGCAGTGAAAGGGTTTCGGTTTTCCACGAGCAGTACTTC.

This clonotype showed up just a few times. J is TRBJ2-3 and V is TRBV7-2, with D possibly being TRBD2 (6 bases). The CDR3 runs 14 residues. Germline values: CDR1 SGHTA, CDR2 FQGNSA. V lost 2 bases and J 5 bases, leaving 11 bases between the germline ends. The CDR3 bases are TGTGCCAGCAGCTTAAGGTTCGGGGGAGATACGCAGTATTTT. It translates to CASSLRFGGDTQYF. Variable domain in full (rest from reference TRBV7-2 and TRBJ2-3): GAGVSQSPSNKVTEKGKDVELRCDPISGHTALYWYRQSLGQGLEFLIYFQGNSAPDKSGLPSDRFSAERTGGSVSTLTIQRTQQEDSAVYLCASSLRFGGDTQYFGPGTRLTVL.

This clonotype was found a few times. The chain joins TRBV10-2 to TRBJ2-7; TRBD2 matches 10 bases. The CDR3 runs to 14 residues. V dropped 3 bases and J dropped 3; count of bases not matched to a gene: 2. Germline V gives CDR1 WSHSY, CDR2 SAAADI. The CDR3 spells CASSEGLADYEQYF. CDR3 DNA sequence: TGCGCCAGCAGTGAAGGACTAGCGGACTACGAGCAGTACTTC.

This clonotype turned up a few times. This sequence joins TRBV4-2 and TRBJ2-7; the D call may be TRBD1 or TRBD2 (5 bases each). CDR1 is LGHNA and CDR2 is YNFKEQ in the germline V gene. CDR3 length: 15 residues. V was shortened by 0 bases and J by 7 bases, with 16 bases between the two germline ends. In DNA form, the CDR3 reads TGTGCCAGCAGCCAAGATCCTGGGGGAGTCCTGGAGCAGTACTTC. It yields the protein CASSQDPGGVLEQYF.

The sample holds a few counts of this clonotype. The chain links TRBV19 to TRBJ2-7; D gene uncertain. Trimming removed 7 bases from V and 3 bases from J, with 16 bases in between. CDR1 and CDR2 from the germline V gene are LNHDA and SQIVND (reference sequence). This CDR3 is built from 14 residues. As DNA, the CDR3 is TGTGCCAGTAAGGTTAGAGACTCAAGCTACGAGCAGTACTTC. Translated: CASKVRDSSYEQYF.

This clonotype was seen a handful of times. The CDR3 spells CARNGDRDYEQYF. For the CDR3, the DNA is TGTGCCAGAAATGGGGACAGAGACTACGAGCAGTACTTC. This chain connects TRBV21-1 to TRBJ2-7; no DNA check was done on the table's D call, TRBD1. TRBV21-1 is described as a pseudogene. The CDR3 sequence is 13 residues long.

This chain joins TRBV29-1 and TRBJ2-4; the D is unclear. With 6 bases removed from V and 0 bases from J, the gap between germline ends came to 9 bases. CDR1 is SQVTM, CDR2 ANQGSEA, per germline. This CDR3 comprises 13 residues. The CDR3 reads CSVEDGAKNIQYF. As DNA, the CDR3 is TGCAGCGTCGAGGACGGAGCCAAAAACATTCAGTACTTC.

This clonotype was seen more than once but under ten times. The J gene is TRBJ1-1, the V gene TRBV12-3 or TRBV12-4; D not certain. V gave up 11 bases and J gave up 4 bases, with 20 bases separating them. The CDR3 contains 14 residues. This CDR3 reads CAVNLGPLGTEAFF. CDR3 nucleotides: TGTGCCGTAAATCTAGGACCCCTTGGCACTGAAGCTTTCTTT.

This clonotype was counted between two and nine times. The genes are TRBV6-1 and TRBJ2-5; unclear D gene. The CDR3 is 13 residues long. V was cut by 9 bases and J by 0 bases, with 11 bases left in between. Per germline, CDR1 MNHNS and CDR2 SASEGT. CDR3 in DNA: TGTGCCAGATTGACTGTGTACCAAGAGACCCAGTACTTC. Translated: CARLTVYQETQYF.

In its sample, this clonotype was seen a few times. This rearrangement joins TRBV7-8 to TRBJ2-3; TRBD2 matches 9 bases. There are 17 residues in the CDR3. V lost 3 bases, J lost 5 bases, and 12 bases stayed unmatched. Germline values: CDR1 SGHVS, CDR2 FQNEAQ. The CDR3 here is CASSLRTSGPSRDTQYF. The CDR3 bases are TGTGCCAGCAGCTTGCGTACTAGCGGGCCTTCGAGAGATACGCAGTATTTT.

The chain has TRBV11-2 and TRBJ2-7, with 9 nucleotides matching TRBD1. V lost 5 bases and J lost 7; bases outside the gene matches: 3. CDR1 is SGHAT and CDR2 is FQNNGV in the germline V gene. The CDR3 extends over 12 amino acids. DNA for the CDR3: TGTGCCAGCAGCGGGACAGGGTGGGAGCAGTACTTC. Translating gives CASSGTGWEQYF.

This chain links TRBV5-1 with TRBJ2-7; 8 nucleotides align to TRBD1. CDR3 length equals 18 residues. Germline CDR1 is SGHRS and CDR2 is YFSETQ. V gave up 0 bases and J gave up 2 bases; unmatched junction bases: 13. CDR3 in amino acids: CASSLAAGGGQIPYEQYF. For the CDR3, the DNA is TGCGCCAGCAGCTTGGCCGCAGGGGGCGGGCAAATCCCCTACGAGCAGTACTTC.

The chain uses TRBV4-3 and TRBJ2-7, with D possibly called TRBD1 or TRBD2 (5 bases each). The ends were cut back, 0 bases at V and 4 bases at J, with 10 bases in the middle. The CDR3 is 14 amino acids. The V gene's germline CDR1 is LGHNA and CDR2 YSLEER. CDR3 nucleotide sequence: TGCGCCAGCAGCCAAGAGGTGGGACCTTACGAGCAGTACTTC. Protein product: CASSQEVGPYEQYF.

The rearrangement links TRBV7-2 to TRBJ2-2; D is unresolved. Germline lookup yields CDR1 SGHTA and CDR2 FQGNSA. Trimming took 4 bases from V and 6 from J, leaving 6 bases between them. This CDR3 has 12 residues. Here the CDR3 reads CASSYHPGELFF. In DNA form, the CDR3 reads TGTGCCAGCAGCTACCACCCCGGGGAGCTGTTTTTT.

The rearrangement links TRBV20-1 to TRBJ2-3, with TRBD2 identical over 8 bases. Trimming cost V 8 bases and J 6 bases; bases outside gene matches: 13. CDR3 size: 14 residues. Germline V gives CDR1 DFQATT, CDR2 SNEGSKA (reference sequence). CDR3 bases: TGCAGTTTCCGCCAACTAGCGGCCGGGGATACGCAGTATTTT. Translated, it gives CSFRQLAAGDTQYF.

V and J are TRBV5-1 and TRBJ2-7; D is undetermined. Germline V gives CDR1 SGHRS, CDR2 YFSETQ. There are 15 residues in the CDR3. V was pared by 0 bases and J by 2 bases, with 12 bases between. The CDR3 loop reads CASSLVDLSPYEQYF. CDR3 coding DNA: TGCGCCAGCAGCTTGGTGGATCTCTCCCCCTACGAGCAGTACTTC.

This clonotype was counted only a few times. The rearrangement links TRBV20-1 to TRBJ2-7, with D hard to call. V was pared by 6 bases and J by 2 bases, with 17 bases between. Per the germline V gene, CDR1 is DFQATT and CDR2 is SNEGSKA (reference sequence). The CDR3 covers 14 residues. Here the CDR3 DNA reads TGCAGTGCCCCTGTGCGTAGCAGGCCCTACGAGCAGTACTTC. It yields the protein CSAPVRSRPYEQYF.

In its sample, this clonotype was seen a few times. This rearrangement joins TRBV28 to TRBJ1-1; possibly TRBD1 for D (5 bases). The CDR3 loop spans 13 amino acids. Trimming stripped 9 bases from V and 5 bases from J, with 16 bases between. The germline V gene encodes CDR1 MDHEN and CDR2 SYDVKM. This chain's CDR3 is CASSGTAETEAFF. CDR3 coding DNA: TGTGCCAGTAGCGGGACGGCGGAGACTGAAGCTTTCTTT.